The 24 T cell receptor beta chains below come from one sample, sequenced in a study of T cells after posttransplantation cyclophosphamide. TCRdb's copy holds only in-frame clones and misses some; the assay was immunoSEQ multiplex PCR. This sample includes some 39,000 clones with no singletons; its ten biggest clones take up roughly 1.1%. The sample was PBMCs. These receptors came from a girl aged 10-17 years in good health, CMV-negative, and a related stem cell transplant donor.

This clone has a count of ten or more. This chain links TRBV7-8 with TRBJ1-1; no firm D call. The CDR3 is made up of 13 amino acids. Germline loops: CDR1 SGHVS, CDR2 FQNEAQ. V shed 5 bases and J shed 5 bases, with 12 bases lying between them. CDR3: CASSQPWATEAFF. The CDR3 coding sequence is TGTGCCAGCAGCCAACCCTGGGCAACTGAAGCTTTCTTT. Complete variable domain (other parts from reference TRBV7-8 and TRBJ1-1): GAGVSQSPRYKVAKRGQDVALRCDPISGHVSLFWYQQALGQGPEFLTYFQNEAQLDKSGLPSDRFFAERPEGSVSTLKIQRTQQEDSAVYLCASSQPWATEAFFGQGTRLTVV.

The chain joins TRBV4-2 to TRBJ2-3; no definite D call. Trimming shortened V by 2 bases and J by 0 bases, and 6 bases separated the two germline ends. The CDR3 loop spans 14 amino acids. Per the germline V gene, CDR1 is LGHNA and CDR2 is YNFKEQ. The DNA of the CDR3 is TGTGCCAGCAGCCAAACTTTGAGCACAGATACGCAGTATTTT. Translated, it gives CASSQTLSTDTQYF.

Here the CDR3 reads CASSAPGTGGNQPQHF. CDR3 sequence (DNA): TGTGCCAGCAGTGCTCCCGGGACAGGGGGGAATCAGCCCCAGCATTTT. V is TRBV2 and J is TRBJ1-5; 11 nucleotides line up with TRBD1. V trimming: 4 bases; J trimming: 4 bases; junction bases outside the gene matches: 6. This CDR3 region has 16 residues. Per germline, CDR1 SNHLY and CDR2 FYNNEI.

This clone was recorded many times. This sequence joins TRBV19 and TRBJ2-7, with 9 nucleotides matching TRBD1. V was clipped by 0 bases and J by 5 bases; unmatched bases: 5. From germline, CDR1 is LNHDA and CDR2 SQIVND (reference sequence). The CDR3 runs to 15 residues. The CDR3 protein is CASSIEGDRDHEQYF. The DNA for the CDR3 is TGTGCCAGTAGTATAGAGGGGGACAGGGACCACGAGCAGTACTTC. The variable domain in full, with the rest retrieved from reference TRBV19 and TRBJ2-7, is DGGITQSPKYLFRKEGQNVTLSCEQNLNHDAMYWYRQDPGQGLRLIYYSQIVNDFQKGDIAEGYSVSREKKESFPLTVTSAQKNPTAFYLCASSIEGDRDHEQYFGPGTRLTVT.

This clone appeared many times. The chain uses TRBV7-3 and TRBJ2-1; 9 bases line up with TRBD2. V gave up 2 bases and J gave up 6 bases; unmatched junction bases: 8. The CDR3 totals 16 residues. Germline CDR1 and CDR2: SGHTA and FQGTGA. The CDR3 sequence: CASSLRPAGGINEQFF. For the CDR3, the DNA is TGTGCCAGCAGCTTACGCCCAGCGGGAGGAATCAATGAGCAGTTCTTC.

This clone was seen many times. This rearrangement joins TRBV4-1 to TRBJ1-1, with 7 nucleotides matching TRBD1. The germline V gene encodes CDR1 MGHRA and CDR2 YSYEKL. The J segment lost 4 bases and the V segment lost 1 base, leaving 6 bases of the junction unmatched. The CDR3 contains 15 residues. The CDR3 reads CASSQGVAGGTEAFF. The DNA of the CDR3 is TGCGCCAGCAGCCAAGGTGTAGCAGGGGGCACTGAAGCTTTCTTT.

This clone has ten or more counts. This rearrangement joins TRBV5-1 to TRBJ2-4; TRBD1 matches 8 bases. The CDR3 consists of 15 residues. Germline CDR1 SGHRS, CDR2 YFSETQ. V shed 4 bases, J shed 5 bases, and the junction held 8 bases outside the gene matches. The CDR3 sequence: CASSPTDRGENIQYF. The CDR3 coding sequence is TGCGCCAGCAGCCCTACCGACAGGGGCGAAAACATTCAGTACTTC.

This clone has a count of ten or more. CDR3 coding DNA: TGCAGCGTTGAGACAGGGTCTGAAGCTTTCTTT. This sequence encodes CSVETGSEAFF. V usage is TRBV29-1 and J usage is TRBJ1-1, with 7 bases fitting TRBD1. The germline V gene has CDR1 SQVTM and CDR2 ANQGSEA. CDR3 length equals 11 residues. Germline trimming cut 3 bases from V and 6 bases from J; bases unmatched to any gene: 1.

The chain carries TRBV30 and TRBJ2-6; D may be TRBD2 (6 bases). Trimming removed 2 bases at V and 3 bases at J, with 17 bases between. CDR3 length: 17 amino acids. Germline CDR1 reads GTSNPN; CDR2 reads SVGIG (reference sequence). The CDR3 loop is CAWSSTRGSFGANVLTF. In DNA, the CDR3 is TGTGCCTGGAGTTCGACTAGGGGTAGCTTTGGGGCCAACGTCCTGACTTTC.

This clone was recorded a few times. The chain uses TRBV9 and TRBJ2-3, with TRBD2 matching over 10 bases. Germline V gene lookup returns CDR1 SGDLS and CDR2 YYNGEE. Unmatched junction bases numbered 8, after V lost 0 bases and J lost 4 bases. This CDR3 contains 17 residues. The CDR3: CASSVATASGGSDTQYF. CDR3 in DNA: TGTGCCAGCAGCGTAGCTACGGCTAGCGGGGGATCAGATACGCAGTATTTT.

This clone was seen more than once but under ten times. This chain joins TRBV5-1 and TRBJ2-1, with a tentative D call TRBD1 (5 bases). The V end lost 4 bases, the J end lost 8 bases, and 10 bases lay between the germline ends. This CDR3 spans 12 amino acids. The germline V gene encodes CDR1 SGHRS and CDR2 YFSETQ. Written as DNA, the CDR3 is TGCGCCAGCAGCATGACAGTCTATGAGCAGTTCTTC. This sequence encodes CASSMTVYEQFF.

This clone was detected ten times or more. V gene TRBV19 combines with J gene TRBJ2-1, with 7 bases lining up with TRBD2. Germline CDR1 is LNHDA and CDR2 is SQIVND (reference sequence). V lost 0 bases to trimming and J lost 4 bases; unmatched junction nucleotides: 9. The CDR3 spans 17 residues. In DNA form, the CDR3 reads TGTGCCAGTAGTATAGAGGCGGCTAGCGGAAATTACAATGAGCAGTTCTTC. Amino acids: CASSIEAASGNYNEQFF.

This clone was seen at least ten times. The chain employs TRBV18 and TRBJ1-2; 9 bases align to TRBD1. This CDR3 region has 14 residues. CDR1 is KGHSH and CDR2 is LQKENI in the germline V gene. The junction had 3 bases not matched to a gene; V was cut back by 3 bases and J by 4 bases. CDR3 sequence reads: CASSPLGQGYGYTF. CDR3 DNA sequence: TGTGCCAGCTCACCCCTGGGACAGGGCTATGGCTACACCTTC.

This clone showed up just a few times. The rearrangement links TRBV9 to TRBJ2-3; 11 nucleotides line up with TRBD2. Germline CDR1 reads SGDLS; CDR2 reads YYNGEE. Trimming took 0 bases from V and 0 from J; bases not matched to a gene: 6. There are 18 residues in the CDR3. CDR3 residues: CASSVGVAGGGSTDTQYF. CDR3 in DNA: TGTGCCAGCAGCGTAGGGGTAGCGGGAGGGGGTAGCACAGATACGCAGTATTTT. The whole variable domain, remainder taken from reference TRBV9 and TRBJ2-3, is DSGVTQTPKHLITATGQRVTLRCSPRSGDLSVYWYQQSLDQGLQFLIQYYNGEERAKGNILERFSAQQFPDLHSELNLSSLELGDSALYFCASSVGVAGGGSTDTQYFGPGTRLTVL.

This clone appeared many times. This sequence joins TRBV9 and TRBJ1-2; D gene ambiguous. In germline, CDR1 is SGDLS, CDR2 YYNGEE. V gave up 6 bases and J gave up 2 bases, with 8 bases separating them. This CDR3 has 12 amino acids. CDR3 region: CASNRLNYGYTF. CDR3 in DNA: TGTGCCAGCAATCGGTTGAACTATGGCTACACCTTC. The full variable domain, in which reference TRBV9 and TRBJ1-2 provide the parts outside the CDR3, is DSGVTQTPKHLITATGQRVTLRCSPRSGDLSVYWYQQSLDQGLQFLIQYYNGEERAKGNILERFSAQQFPDLHSELNLSSLELGDSALYFCASNRLNYGYTFGSGTRLTVV.

The CDR3 is CASSRRQGSLFGYGYTF. In DNA form, the CDR3 reads TGCGCCAGCAGCCGTAGACAGGGGTCCCTTTTTGGCTATGGCTACACCTTC. The genes are TRBV4-1 and TRBJ1-2; 8 bases map to TRBD1. Looked up from germline, CDR1 is MGHRA and CDR2 is YSYEKL. Trimming took 4 bases from V and 4 from J; bases not matched to a gene: 14. There are 17 residues in the CDR3.

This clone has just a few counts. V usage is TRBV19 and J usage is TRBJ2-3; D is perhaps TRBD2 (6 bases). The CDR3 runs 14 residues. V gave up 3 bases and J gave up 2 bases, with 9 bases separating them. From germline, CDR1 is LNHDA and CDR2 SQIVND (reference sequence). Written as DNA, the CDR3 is TGTGCCAGTAGTATTTCGGGGGACACAGATACGCAGTATTTT. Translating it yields CASSISGDTDTQYF.

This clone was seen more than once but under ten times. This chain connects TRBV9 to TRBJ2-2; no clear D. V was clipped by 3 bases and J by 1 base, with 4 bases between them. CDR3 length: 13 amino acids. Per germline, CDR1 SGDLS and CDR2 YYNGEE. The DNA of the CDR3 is TGTGCCAGCAGCGGACAGAACACCGGGGAGCTGTTTTTT. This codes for CASSGQNTGELFF.

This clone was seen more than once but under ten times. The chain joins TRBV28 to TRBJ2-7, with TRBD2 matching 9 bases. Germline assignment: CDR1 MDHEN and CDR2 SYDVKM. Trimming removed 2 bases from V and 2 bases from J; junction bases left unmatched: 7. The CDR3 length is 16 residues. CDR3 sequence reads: CASSLGGAGGAYEQYF. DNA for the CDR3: TGTGCCAGCAGTTTAGGCGGAGCGGGAGGAGCCTACGAGCAGTACTTC.

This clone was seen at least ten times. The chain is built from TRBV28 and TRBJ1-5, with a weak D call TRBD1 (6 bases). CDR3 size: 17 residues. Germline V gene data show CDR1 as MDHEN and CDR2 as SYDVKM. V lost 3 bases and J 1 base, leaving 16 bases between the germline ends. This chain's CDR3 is CASSFAGAQGSNQPQHF. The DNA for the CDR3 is TGTGCCAGCAGTTTTGCAGGGGCGCAAGGAAGCAATCAGCCCCAGCATTTT.

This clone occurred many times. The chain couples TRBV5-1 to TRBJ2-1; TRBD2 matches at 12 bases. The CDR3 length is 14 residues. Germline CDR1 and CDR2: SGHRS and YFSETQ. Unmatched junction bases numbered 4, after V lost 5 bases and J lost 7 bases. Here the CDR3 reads CASRAGTSGNEQFF. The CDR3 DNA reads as TGCGCCAGCAGGGCCGGGACTAGCGGGAATGAGCAGTTCTTC.

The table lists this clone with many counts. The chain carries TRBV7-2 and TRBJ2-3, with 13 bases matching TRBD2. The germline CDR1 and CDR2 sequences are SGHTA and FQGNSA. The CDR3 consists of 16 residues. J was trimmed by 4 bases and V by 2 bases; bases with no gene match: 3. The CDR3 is CASSLYGTSGADTQYF. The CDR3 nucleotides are TGTGCCAGCAGCTTATACGGGACTAGCGGGGCAGATACGCAGTATTTT.

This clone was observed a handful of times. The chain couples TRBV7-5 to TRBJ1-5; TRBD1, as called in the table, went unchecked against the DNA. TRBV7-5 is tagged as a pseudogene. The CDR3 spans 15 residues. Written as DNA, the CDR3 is TGTGTCAGAAGCTGCCTCACAGGGGGCGATCAGCCCCAGCATTTT. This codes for CVRSCLTGGDQPQHF.

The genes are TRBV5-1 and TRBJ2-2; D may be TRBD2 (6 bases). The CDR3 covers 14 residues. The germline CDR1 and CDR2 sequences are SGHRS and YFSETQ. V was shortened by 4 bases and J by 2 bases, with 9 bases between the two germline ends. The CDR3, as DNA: TGCGCCAGCAGCCCCGCGGGAAACACCGGGGAGCTGTTTTTT. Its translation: CASSPAGNTGELFF. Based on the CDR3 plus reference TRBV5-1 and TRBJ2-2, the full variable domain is KAGVTQTPRYLIKTRGQQVTLSCSPISGHRSVSWYQQTPGQGLQFLFEYFSETQRNKGNFPGRFSGRQFSNSRSEMNVSTLELGDSALYLCASSPAGNTGELFFGEGSRLTVL.